Listed here are 10 T cell receptor beta chains from one sample, sequenced in a study of shared clonotypes between healthy human individuals. Positively selected for CCR7, the CD45RO-negative cells used as naive CD8 cells excluded terminally differentiated effector memory CD45RA+ cells. Method: immunoSEQ multiplex PCR; TCRdb's copy keeps in-frame clones and lacks some. The repertoire holds more than 2 million clones, with about 93% as singletons. The sequencing input was naive CD8+ T cells from PBMCs. These receptors all stem from a man between 18 and 29 years old in good health. Some clones in this sample may be carry-over from other donors' samples.

Details on this clone: The same CDR3 arises from other DNA sequences in this sample as well. The rearrangement links TRBV9 to TRBJ2-2, with D uncertain. Germline CDR1 reads SGDLS; CDR2 reads YYNGEE. V was pared by 7 bases and J by 2 bases, with 9 bases between. CDR3 size: 13 residues. The CDR3 loop reads CASSVENTGELFF. CDR3 nucleotide sequence: TGTGCCAGCTCGGTGGAAAACACCGGGGAGCTGTTTTTT.

This clone was counted a few times. The sample holds other DNA sequences that translate to the same CDR3. The CDR3 here is CASSLSTGELFF. The DNA for the CDR3 is TGTGCCAGCAGTTTGTCGACCGGGGAGCTGTTTTTT. The chain uses TRBV28 and TRBJ2-2, with D unresolved. Germline values: CDR1 MDHEN, CDR2 SYDVKM. Trimming cost V 3 bases and J 5 bases, with 4 bases left between them. The CDR3 length is 12 residues. Together with reference TRBV28 and TRBJ2-2, the CDR3 gives the full variable domain: DVKVTQSSRYLVKRTGEKVFLECVQDMDHENMFWYRQDPGLGLRLIYFSYDVKMKEKGDIPEGYSVSREKKERFSLILESASTNQTSMYLCASSLSTGELFFGEGSRLTVL.

The chain has TRBV27 and TRBJ2-1; 8 bases are a match to TRBD1. Trimming removed 0 bases from V and 0 bases from J; junction bases left unmatched: 1. CDR1 and CDR2 from the germline V gene are MNHEY and SMNVEV (reference sequence). CDR3 length: 16 residues. The CDR3 reads CASSLSGTGSYNEQFF. The CDR3 DNA reads as TGTGCCAGCAGTTTATCAGGGACAGGCTCCTACAATGAGCAGTTCTTC.

The chain couples TRBV15 to TRBJ2-7; TRBD2 matches at 7 bases. The J segment lost 0 bases and the V segment lost 5 bases, leaving 7 bases of the junction unmatched. This CDR3 has 15 amino acids. Germline lookup yields CDR1 LNHNV and CDR2 YYDKDF (reference sequence). The CDR3 spells CATSLGGTSSYEQYF. The CDR3, as DNA: TGTGCCACCAGCCTGGGGGGGACGAGCTCCTACGAGCAGTACTTC.

CDR3 amino acids: CASSLTLQGAYNEQFF. CDR3 nucleotide sequence: TGTGCCAGCAGTTTAACTCTACAGGGGGCCTACAATGAGCAGTTCTTC. The chain combines TRBV28 with TRBJ2-1; 8 positions agree with TRBD1. The CDR3 has 16 amino acids. Trimming took 2 bases from V and 2 from J; bases not matched to a gene: 5. Germline CDR1 MDHEN, CDR2 SYDVKM.

On this clone itself: Other nucleotide sequences from this sample produce the same CDR3. This rearrangement joins TRBV28 to TRBJ2-7, with TRBD2 as a possible D gene (6 bases). The V gene lost 2 bases and the J gene lost 2 bases, with 10 bases spanning the gap. The CDR3 is 14 residues long. Germline loops: CDR1 MDHEN, CDR2 SYDVKM. This CDR3 reads CASSLAGIPYEQYF. The CDR3 DNA is TGTGCCAGCAGTTTAGCGGGAATTCCCTACGAGCAGTACTTC.

The chain employs TRBV9 and TRBJ2-7, with 9 bases fitting TRBD2. This CDR3 is built from 16 residues. Trimming at V came to 4 bases and at J to 3 bases, leaving 11 bases not matched to a gene. Germline V gives CDR1 SGDLS, CDR2 YYNGEE. CDR3 in DNA: TGTGCCAGCAGCCCCCGGGGTAGCGGGAGTTTCTACGAGCAGTACTTC. It codes for CASSPRGSGSFYEQYF.

The V gene is TRBV7-2, the J gene TRBJ2-7; possible D gene TRBD1, 5 bases. V was trimmed by 2 bases and J by 3 bases, leaving 11 bases between them. CDR1 and CDR2 (germline): SGHTA, FQGNSA. The CDR3 contains 14 residues. DNA of the CDR3: TGTGCCAGCAGCTTACAGGGTGAGGTCTACGAGCAGTACTTC. Translated: CASSLQGEVYEQYF.

Note on this clone: Within the sample, other DNA sequences also encode this same CDR3. The J gene is TRBJ2-3, the V gene TRBV5-1, with D perhaps matching TRBD1 (5 bases). CDR1 SGHRS and CDR2 YFSETQ come from the germline V gene. The CDR3 totals 15 residues. Trimming removed 0 bases at V and 2 bases at J, with 10 bases between. Here the CDR3 reads CASSLERGTTDTQYF. The CDR3, as DNA: TGCGCCAGCAGCTTGGAAAGGGGAACCACAGATACGCAGTATTTT.

V is TRBV7-9 and J is TRBJ2-1, with 9 bases matching TRBD2. J was trimmed by 5 bases and V by 4 bases; bases with no gene match: 6. This CDR3 has 15 amino acids. Per germline, CDR1 SEHNR and CDR2 FQNEAQ (reference sequence). For the CDR3, the DNA is TGTGCCAGCAGCTCAGCTAGCGGGACGGACAATGAGCAGTTCTTC. It encodes CASSSASGTDNEQFF.